These 9 T cell receptor beta chains were sequenced from one sample in a study of blood T cells in healthy people across ages. The authors ran a second PCR of roughly 7 to 11 cycles using a sample-barcoded 5' primer and a J-beta primer mix. TCRdb ran MiXCR on the 5' RACE reads and lists one entry per CDR3 protein. The sample has roughly 1.5 million distinct CDR3 sequences, approximately 42% seen once. Sequenced sample: blood. The receptor source for this set is a woman between 18 and 30 years old in good health.

This clonotype was recorded once. The rearrangement links TRBV6-2 or TRBV6-3 to TRBJ2-6; a weak D match, TRBD1 (6 bases). In germline, CDR1 is MNHEY, CDR2 SVGEGT. The CDR3 extends over 17 amino acids. The V gene lost 8 bases and the J gene lost 4 bases, with 21 bases spanning the gap. CDR3 loop: CASQGIGGPRGANVLTF. CDR3 nucleotide sequence: TGTGCCAGCCAGGGGATTGGGGGACCGCGCGGGGCCAACGTCCTGACTTTC.

This chain uses TRBV10-3 with TRBJ2-5, with 11 bases fitting TRBD2. Germline V gene sequence: CDR1 ENHRY, CDR2 SYGVKD. CDR3 length: 15 amino acids. With V trimmed by 5 bases and J by 3 bases, 5 bases remained unmatched. The CDR3 reads CAISRTSGGKETQYF. The CDR3 bases are TGTGCCATCAGTCGCACTAGCGGGGGAAAAGAGACCCAGTACTTC.

This clonotype was found many times. V is TRBV29-1 and J is TRBJ2-3, with 14 bases matching TRBD2. V shed 4 bases, J shed 2 bases, and the junction held 5 bases outside the gene matches. The CDR3 runs to 16 residues. Germline values: CDR1 SQVTM, CDR2 ANQGSEA. For the CDR3, the DNA is TGCAGCGTTGCAGGGACTAGCGGGGGTATCACAGATACGCAGTATTTT. It codes for CSVAGTSGGITDTQYF.

The chain recombines TRBV5-1 with TRBJ2-3; 7 positions agree with TRBD1. V shed 0 bases and J 2 bases; nucleotides not matched to a gene: 12. This CDR3 spans 18 amino acids. Germline-derived CDR1 and CDR2 are SGHRS and YFSETQ. The CDR3 reads CASSLVVASGGVTDTQYF. As DNA, the CDR3 is TGCGCCAGCAGCTTGGTAGTCGCGTCAGGGGGTGTCACAGATACGCAGTATTTT.

V is TRBV29-1 and J is TRBJ2-7, with 8 bases matching TRBD1. From germline, CDR1 is SQVTM and CDR2 ANQGSEA. The junction had 14 bases not matched to a gene; V was cut back by 4 bases and J by 3 bases. The CDR3 sequence is 16 residues long. This CDR3 reads CSVASRGRSPIYEQYF. DNA of the CDR3: TGCAGCGTTGCGTCCAGGGGGCGCAGCCCCATCTACGAGCAGTACTTC.

This clonotype has just a few counts. The rearrangement links TRBV27 to TRBJ2-7, with TRBD2 as a possible D gene (5 bases). Germline CDR1 and CDR2: MNHEY and SMNVEV (reference sequence). Trimming stripped 1 base from V and 5 bases from J, with 9 bases between. The CDR3 sequence is 13 residues long. CDR3 nucleotides: TGTGCCAGCAGTTTATTTTCGCGGGACGAGCAGTACTTC. Protein product: CASSLFSRDEQYF.

The V call is TRBV7-2, the J call TRBJ2-7; 7 nucleotides agree with TRBD2. After removal of 3 bases from V and 6 bases from J, the junction contained 8 bases not matched to a gene. CDR1 is SGHTA and CDR2 is FQGNSA in the germline V gene. The CDR3 length is 14 residues. The CDR3 loop reads CASSFGWGGVEQYF. The CDR3 DNA reads as TGTGCCAGCAGCTTCGGTTGGGGAGGGGTCGAGCAGTACTTC.

The rearrangement joins TRBV20-1 to TRBJ1-2, with TRBD1 matching 7 bases. Germline V gene lookup returns CDR1 DFQATT and CDR2 SNEGSKA (reference sequence). The V gene end was trimmed by 4 bases and the J gene end by 7 bases; junction bases not matched to a gene: 6. The CDR3 is 12 amino acids. The CDR3 reads CSAIVGQSGYTF. CDR3 coding DNA: TGCAGTGCTATAGTGGGACAGTCTGGCTACACCTTC.

The gene calls are TRBV9 and TRBJ2-7; 15 bases are shared with TRBD2. In germline, CDR1 is SGDLS, CDR2 YYNGEE. V lost 2 bases to trimming and J lost 3 bases; unmatched junction nucleotides: 9. CDR3 size: 18 residues. The CDR3 DNA reads as TGTGCCAGCAGCGTGGGGACTAGCGGGGGGTTCCCCGACTACGAGCAGTACTTC. Translated, it gives CASSVGTSGGFPDYEQYF.